The source of this TCR beta chain is a study of blood T cell repertoires in COVID-19. The CDR3 has 16 residues. Measured with immunoSEQ multiplex PCR; TCRdb has only the in-frame clones, and not every one. In the table there are around 250,000 clones, around 80% of which are singletons. The source material was peripheral blood. The chain employs TRBV21-1 and TRBJ2-7; the table's D call of TRBD1 was not tested on the DNA. TRBV21-1 is a pseudogene segment. This clonotype originated in a woman older than 75 with acute or convalescent COVID-19. The CDR3 is CASSMGDRGGCYEQYF. The DNA for the CDR3 is TGTGCCAGCAGCATGGGGGACAGGGGAGGCTGTTACGAGCAGTACTTC.